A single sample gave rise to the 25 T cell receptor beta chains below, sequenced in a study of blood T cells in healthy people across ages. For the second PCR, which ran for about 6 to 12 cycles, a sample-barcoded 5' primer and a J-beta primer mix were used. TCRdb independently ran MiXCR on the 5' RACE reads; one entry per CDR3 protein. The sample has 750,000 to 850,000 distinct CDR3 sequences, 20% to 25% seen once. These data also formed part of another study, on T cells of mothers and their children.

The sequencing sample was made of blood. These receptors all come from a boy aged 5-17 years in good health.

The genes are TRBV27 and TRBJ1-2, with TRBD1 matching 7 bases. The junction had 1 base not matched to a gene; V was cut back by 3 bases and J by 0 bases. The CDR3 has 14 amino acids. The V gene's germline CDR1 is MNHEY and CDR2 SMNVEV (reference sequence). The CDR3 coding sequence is TGTGCCAGCAGTTTCAGGGGGGCTAACTATGGCTACACCTTC. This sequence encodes CASSFRGANYGYTF.

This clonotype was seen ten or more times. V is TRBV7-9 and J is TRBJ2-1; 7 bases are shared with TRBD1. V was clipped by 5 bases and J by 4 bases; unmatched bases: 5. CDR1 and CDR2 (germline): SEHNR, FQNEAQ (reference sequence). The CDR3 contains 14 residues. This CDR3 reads CASSIGQEYNEQFF. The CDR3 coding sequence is TGTGCCAGCAGCATTGGACAGGAGTACAATGAGCAGTTCTTC.

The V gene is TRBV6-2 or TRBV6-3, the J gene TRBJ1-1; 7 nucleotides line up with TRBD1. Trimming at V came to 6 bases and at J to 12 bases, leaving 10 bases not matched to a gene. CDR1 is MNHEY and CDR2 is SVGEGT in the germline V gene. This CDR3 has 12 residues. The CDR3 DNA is TGTGCCAGCAGCGAGACAGGGTGGCAGACTTTCTTT. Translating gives CASSETGWQTFF.

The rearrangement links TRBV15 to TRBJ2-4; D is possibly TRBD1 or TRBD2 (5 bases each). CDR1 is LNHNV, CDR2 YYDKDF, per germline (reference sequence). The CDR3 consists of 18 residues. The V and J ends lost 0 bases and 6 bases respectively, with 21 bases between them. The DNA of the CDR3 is TGTGCCACCAGCAGAGATCGAAGGGACGTAGGGAGAGGAAACATTCAGTACTTC. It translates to CATSRDRRDVGRGNIQYF.

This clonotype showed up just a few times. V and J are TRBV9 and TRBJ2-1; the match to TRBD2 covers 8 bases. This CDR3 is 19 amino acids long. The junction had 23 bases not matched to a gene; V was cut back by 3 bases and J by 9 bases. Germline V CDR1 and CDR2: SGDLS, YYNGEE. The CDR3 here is CASSAPRSASGGSWGEQFF. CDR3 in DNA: TGTGCCAGCAGCGCCCCGCGTTCGGCCAGCGGGGGTAGTTGGGGTGAGCAGTTCTTC.

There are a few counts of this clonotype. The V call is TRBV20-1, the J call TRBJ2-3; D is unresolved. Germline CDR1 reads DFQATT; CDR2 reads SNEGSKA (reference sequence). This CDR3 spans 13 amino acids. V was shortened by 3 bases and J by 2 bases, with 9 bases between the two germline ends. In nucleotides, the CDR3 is TGCAGTGCTAGCGCGGCCCACACAGATACGCAGTATTTT. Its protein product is CSASAAHTDTQYF.

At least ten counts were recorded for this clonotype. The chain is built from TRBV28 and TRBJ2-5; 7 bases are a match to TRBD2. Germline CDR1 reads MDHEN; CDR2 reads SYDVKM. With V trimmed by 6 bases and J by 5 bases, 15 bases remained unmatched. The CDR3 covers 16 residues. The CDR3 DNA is TGTGCCAGCAGCGACCCGGGGCCGGGGGGAAGGGAGACCCAGTACTTC. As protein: CASSDPGPGGRETQYF. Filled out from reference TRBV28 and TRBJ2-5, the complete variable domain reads DVKVTQSSRYLVKRTGEKVFLECVQDMDHENMFWYRQDPGLGLRLIYFSYDVKMKEKGDIPEGYSVSREKKERFSLILESASTNQTSMYLCASSDPGPGGRETQYFGPGTRLLVL.

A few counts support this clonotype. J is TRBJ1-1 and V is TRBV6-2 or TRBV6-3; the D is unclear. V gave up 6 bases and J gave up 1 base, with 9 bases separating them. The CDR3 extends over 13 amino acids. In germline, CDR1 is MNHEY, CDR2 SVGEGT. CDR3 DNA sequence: TGTGCCAGCAGAAACCGGGGGAACACTGAAGCTTTCTTT. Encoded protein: CASRNRGNTEAFF.

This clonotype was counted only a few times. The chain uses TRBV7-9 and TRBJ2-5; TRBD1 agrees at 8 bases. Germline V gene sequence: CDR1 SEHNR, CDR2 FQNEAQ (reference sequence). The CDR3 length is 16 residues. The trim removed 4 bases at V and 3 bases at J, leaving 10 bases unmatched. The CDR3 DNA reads TGTGCCAGCAGCTCCACCAACAGGGGGTTGGAAGAGACCCAGTACTTC. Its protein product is CASSSTNRGLEETQYF.

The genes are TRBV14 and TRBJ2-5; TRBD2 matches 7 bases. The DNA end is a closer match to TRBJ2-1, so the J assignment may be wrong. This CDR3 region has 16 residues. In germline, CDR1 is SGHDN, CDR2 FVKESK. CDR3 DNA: TGTGCCAGCAGCCAATGGGAGCGGGGATCTTACAATGAGCAGTTCTTC. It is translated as CASSQWERGSYNEQFF.

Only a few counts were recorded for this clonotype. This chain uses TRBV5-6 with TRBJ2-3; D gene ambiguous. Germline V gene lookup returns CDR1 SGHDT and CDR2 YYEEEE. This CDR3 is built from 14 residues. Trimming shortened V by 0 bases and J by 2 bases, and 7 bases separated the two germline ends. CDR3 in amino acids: CASSLVPPTDTQYF. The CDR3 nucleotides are TGTGCCAGCAGCTTGGTCCCCCCCACAGATACGCAGTATTTT.

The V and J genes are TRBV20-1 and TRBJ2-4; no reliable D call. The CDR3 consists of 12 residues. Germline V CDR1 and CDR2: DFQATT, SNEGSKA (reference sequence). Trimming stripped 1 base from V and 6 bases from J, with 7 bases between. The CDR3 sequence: CSARVGGNIQYF. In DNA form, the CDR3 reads TGCAGTGCTAGAGTAGGCGGAAACATTCAGTACTTC.

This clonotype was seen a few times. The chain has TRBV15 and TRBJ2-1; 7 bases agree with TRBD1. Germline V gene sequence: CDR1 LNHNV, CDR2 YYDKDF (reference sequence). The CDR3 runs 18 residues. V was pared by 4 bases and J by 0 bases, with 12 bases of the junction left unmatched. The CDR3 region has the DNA TGTGCCACCAGCACAACCTCGGGACAGCTATTCTCCTACAATGAGCAGTTCTTC. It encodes CATSTTSGQLFSYNEQFF. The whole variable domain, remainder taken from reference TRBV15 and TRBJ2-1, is DAMVIQNPRYQVTQFGKPVTLSCSQTLNHNVMYWYQQKSSQAPKLLFHYYDKDFNNEADTPDNFQSRRPNTSFCFLDIRSPGLGDTAMYLCATSTTSGQLFSYNEQFFGPGTRLTVL.

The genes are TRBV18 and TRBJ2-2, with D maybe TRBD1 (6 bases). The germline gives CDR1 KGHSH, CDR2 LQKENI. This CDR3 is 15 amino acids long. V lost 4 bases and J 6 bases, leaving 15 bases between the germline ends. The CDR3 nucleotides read TGTGCCAGCTCACGAAGCTCGTGGGGGCCCGGGGAGCTGTTTTTT. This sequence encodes CASSRSSWGPGELFF. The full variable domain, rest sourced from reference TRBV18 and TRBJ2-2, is NAGVMQNPRHLVRRRGQEARLRCSPMKGHSHVYWYRQLPEEGLKFMVYLQKENIIDESGMPKERFSAEFPKEGPSILRIQQVVRGDSAAYFCASSRSSWGPGELFFGEGSRLTVL.

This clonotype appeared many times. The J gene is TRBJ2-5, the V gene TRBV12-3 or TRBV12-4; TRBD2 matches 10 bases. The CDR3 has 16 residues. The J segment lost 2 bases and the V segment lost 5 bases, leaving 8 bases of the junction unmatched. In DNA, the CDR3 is TGTGCCAGCAGTGAATGGACTAGCGGATTTCAAGAGACCCAGTACTTC. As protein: CASSEWTSGFQETQYF.

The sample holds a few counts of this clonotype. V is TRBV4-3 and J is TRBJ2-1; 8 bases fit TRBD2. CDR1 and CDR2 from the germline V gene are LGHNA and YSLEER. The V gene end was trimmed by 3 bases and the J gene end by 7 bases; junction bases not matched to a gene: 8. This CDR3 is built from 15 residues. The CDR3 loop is CASSHRSGGGNEQFF. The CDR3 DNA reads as TGCGCCAGCAGCCACAGGAGCGGGGGAGGGAATGAGCAGTTCTTC.

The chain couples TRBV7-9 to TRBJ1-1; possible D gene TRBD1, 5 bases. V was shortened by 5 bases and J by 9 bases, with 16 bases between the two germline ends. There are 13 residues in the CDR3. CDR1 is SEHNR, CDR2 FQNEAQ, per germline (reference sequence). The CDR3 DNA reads TGTGCCAGCAGCGTCTCCGCGTCAGGGCAAGCTTTCTTT. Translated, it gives CASSVSASGQAFF.

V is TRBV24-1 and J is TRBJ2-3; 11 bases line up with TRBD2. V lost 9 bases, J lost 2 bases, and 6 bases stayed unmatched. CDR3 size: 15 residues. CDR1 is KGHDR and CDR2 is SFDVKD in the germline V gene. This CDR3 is CATETSGGNTDTQYF. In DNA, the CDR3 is TGTGCCACCGAAACTAGCGGGGGAAACACAGATACGCAGTATTTT.

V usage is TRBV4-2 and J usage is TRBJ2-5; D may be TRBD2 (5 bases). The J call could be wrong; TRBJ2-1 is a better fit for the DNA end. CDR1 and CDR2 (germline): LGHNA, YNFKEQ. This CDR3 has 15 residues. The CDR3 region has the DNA TGTGCCAGCAGCTCCGACCTAGCCGGCTACAATGAGCAGTTCTTC. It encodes CASSSDLAGYNEQFF.

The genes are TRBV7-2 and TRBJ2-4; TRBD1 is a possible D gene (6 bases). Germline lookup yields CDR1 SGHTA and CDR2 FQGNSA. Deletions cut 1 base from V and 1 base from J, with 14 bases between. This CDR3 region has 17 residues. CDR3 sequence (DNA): TGTGCCAGCAGCTTAGGGGGTCCGCAGGGGGCCAAAAACATTCAGTACTTC. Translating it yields CASSLGGPQGAKNIQYF.

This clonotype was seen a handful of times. CDR3 nucleotides: TGTGCCAGCAGCCCGGGGAGGCGGGAGACCCAGTACTTC. Its translation is CASSPGRRETQYF. This rearrangement joins TRBV12-3 or TRBV12-4 to TRBJ2-5; tentative D call: TRBD2 (6 bases). V dropped 6 bases and J dropped 5 bases, with 13 bases sitting between them. The CDR3 is 13 amino acids.

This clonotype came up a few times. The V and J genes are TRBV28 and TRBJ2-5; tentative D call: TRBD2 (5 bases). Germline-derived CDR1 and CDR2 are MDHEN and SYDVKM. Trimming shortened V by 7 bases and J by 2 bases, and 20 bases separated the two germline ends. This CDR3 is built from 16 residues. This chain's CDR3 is CASTISPAGEQETQYF. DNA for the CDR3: TGTGCCAGCACCATTTCGCCCGCCGGGGAGCAAGAGACCCAGTACTTC.

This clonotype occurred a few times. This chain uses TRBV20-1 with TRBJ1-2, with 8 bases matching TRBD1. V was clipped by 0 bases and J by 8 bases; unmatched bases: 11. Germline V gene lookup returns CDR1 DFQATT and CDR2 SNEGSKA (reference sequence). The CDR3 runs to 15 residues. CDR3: CSARDQDRVSEGYTF. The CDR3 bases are TGCAGTGCTAGAGATCAGGACAGGGTATCGGAAGGCTACACCTTC.

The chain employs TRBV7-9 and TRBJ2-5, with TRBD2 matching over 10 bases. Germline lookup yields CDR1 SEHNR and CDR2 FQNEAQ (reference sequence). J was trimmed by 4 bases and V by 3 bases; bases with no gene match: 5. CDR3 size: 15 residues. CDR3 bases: TGTGCCAGCAGCTTTGTCCTAGCGGGAGCAGAGACCCAGTACTTC. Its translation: CASSFVLAGAETQYF. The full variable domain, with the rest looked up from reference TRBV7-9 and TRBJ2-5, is DTGVSQNPRHKITKRGQNVTFRCDPISEHNRLYWYRQTLGQGPEFLTYFQNEAQLEKSRLLSDRFSAERPKGSFSTLEIQRTEQGDSAMYLCASSFVLAGAETQYFGPGTRLLVL.

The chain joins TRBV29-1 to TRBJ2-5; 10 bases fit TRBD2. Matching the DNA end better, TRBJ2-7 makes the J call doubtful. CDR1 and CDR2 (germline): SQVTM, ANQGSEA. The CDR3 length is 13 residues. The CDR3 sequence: CSVGERGGYEQYF. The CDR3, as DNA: TGCAGCGTGGGAGAGCGGGGGGGCTACGAGCAGTACTTC.